This entry lists 21 T cell receptor beta chains sequenced from one sample in a study of blood T cells in healthy people across ages. A second PCR of roughly 7 to 11 cycles used a sample-barcoded 5' primer and a J-beta primer mix. Each CDR3 protein is one row after TCRdb ran MiXCR on the 5' RACE reads. In the table there are hundreds of thousands of distinct CDR3 sequences, 58% of which are singletons. Material for sequencing was blood. The source of these receptors is a young man in good health.

This clonotype was picked up a small number of times. V gene TRBV29-1 combines with J gene TRBJ1-5, with D tentatively TRBD1 (5 bases). This CDR3 has 13 residues. CDR1 is SQVTM and CDR2 is ANQGSEA in the germline V gene. V lost 8 bases to trimming and J lost 6 bases, with 17 bases between them. The CDR3 is CSFEGGVGQPQHF. Written as DNA, the CDR3 is TGCAGCTTCGAGGGAGGGGTCGGTCAGCCCCAGCATTTT.

This rearrangement joins TRBV9 to TRBJ2-7, with TRBD2 matching 7 bases. The DNA end is a closer match to TRBJ2-5, so the J assignment may be wrong. Looked up from germline, CDR1 is SGDLS and CDR2 is YYNGEE. The CDR3 runs 15 residues. The CDR3 coding sequence is TGTGCCAGCACCCTAGGGGAGGGTTTACTCGAGACCCAGTACTTC. As protein: CASTLGEGLLETQYF.

This rearrangement joins TRBV12-3 or TRBV12-4 to TRBJ2-2, with 9 bases that match TRBD2. The V gene end was trimmed by 6 bases and the J gene end by 6 bases; junction bases not matched to a gene: 2. The CDR3 totals 13 residues. As DNA, the CDR3 is TGTGCCAGCAGGGGACTAGCTGCCGGGGAGCTGTTTTTT. This sequence encodes CASRGLAAGELFF.

In its sample, this clonotype was seen many times. The V and J genes are TRBV5-1 and TRBJ2-7, with 7 bases identical to TRBD2. Germline assignment: CDR1 SGHRS and CDR2 YFSETQ. With V trimmed by 7 bases and J by 5 bases, 12 bases remained unmatched. CDR3 length equals 14 residues. CDR3 DNA sequence: TGCGCCAGCGGCCCCGGGACTACAATCCACGAGCAGTACTTC. It specifies CASGPGTTIHEQYF.

The chain couples TRBV11-2 to TRBJ2-1; TRBD1 or TRBD2 may be the D gene (5 bases each). Germline CDR1 and CDR2: SGHAT and FQNNGV. With 1 base removed from V and 4 bases from J, the gap between germline ends came to 14 bases. The CDR3 totals 16 residues. This CDR3 reads CASSLGAGRSYNEQFF. Written as DNA, the CDR3 is TGTGCCAGCAGCTTAGGGGCAGGGAGAAGTTACAATGAGCAGTTCTTC. Full variable domain (missing parts from reference TRBV11-2 and TRBJ2-1): EAGVAQSPRYKIIEKRQSVAFWCNPISGHATLYWYQQILGQGPKLLIQFQNNGVVDDSQLPKDRFSAERLKGVDSTLKIQPAKLEDSAVYLCASSLGAGRSYNEQFFGPGTRLTVL.

This clonotype is a singleton in its sample. The CDR3 DNA follows: TGCGCCAGCAGCTCTATAGGACTTCCCGGGAATACGCAGTATTTT. It is translated as CASSSIGLPGNTQYF. V gene TRBV5-1 combines with J gene TRBJ2-3; weak D call: TRBD2 (5 bases). Trimming shortened V by 3 bases and J by 7 bases, and 18 bases separated the two germline ends. Germline CDR1 reads SGHRS; CDR2 reads YFSETQ. The CDR3 spans 15 residues.

The CDR3 sequence is CSASRETPYGYTF. The CDR3 coding sequence is TGCAGTGCTAGCAGAGAGACTCCCTATGGCTACACCTTC. The chain has TRBV20-1 and TRBJ1-2, with D hard to call. Germline V gene sequence: CDR1 DFQATT, CDR2 SNEGSKA (reference sequence). The CDR3 totals 13 residues. The V end was cut by 3 bases, the J end by 4 bases, with 12 bases between.

This chain uses TRBV30 with TRBJ1-2, with D unclear. Trimming left V 0 bases short and J 13 bases short, with 15 bases between. The CDR3 covers 12 residues. From germline, CDR1 is GTSNPN and CDR2 SVGIG (reference sequence). The CDR3 loop reads CAWSVWQGYGTF. CDR3 coding DNA: TGTGCCTGGAGTGTCTGGCAAGGGTATGGCACCTTC.

The chain combines TRBV7-2 with TRBJ1-5; D is ambiguous. CDR1 is SGHTA, CDR2 FQGNSA, per germline. The CDR3 is made up of 14 amino acids. V lost 5 bases and J lost 5, with 13 bases in between. The DNA of the CDR3 is TGTGCCAGCAGCCTACGCAGCACAGATCAGCCCCAGCATTTT. Protein sequence: CASSLRSTDQPQHF.

This chain uses TRBV10-3 with TRBJ2-1, with TRBD2 matching 11 bases. The V segment lost 8 bases and the J segment 7 bases; nucleotides outside the gene matches: 10. The CDR3 runs to 15 residues. In germline, CDR1 is ENHRY, CDR2 SYGVKD. The chain's CDR3 is CAIGPGLAEGNEQFF. The CDR3 DNA reads TGTGCCATCGGCCCGGGACTAGCGGAGGGGAATGAGCAGTTCTTC.

The chain combines TRBV18 with TRBJ1-5, with unresolved D. This CDR3 contains 14 residues. V lost 3 bases and J lost 4, with 10 bases in between. From germline, CDR1 is KGHSH and CDR2 LQKENI. CDR3 in amino acids: CASSPFAGNQPQHF. In nucleotides, the CDR3 is TGTGCCAGCTCACCGTTTGCGGGAAATCAGCCCCAGCATTTT.

The V and J genes are TRBV9 and TRBJ2-1, with 13 bases matching TRBD2. The germline CDR1 and CDR2 sequences are SGDLS and YYNGEE. This CDR3 comprises 15 residues. Trimming at V came to 4 bases and at J to 9 bases, leaving 7 bases not matched to a gene. Here the CDR3 DNA reads TGTGCCAGCAGCCCAAGGACTAGCGGGAGTCCTGAGCAGTTCTTC. This gives the protein CASSPRTSGSPEQFF.

This chain links TRBV12-3 or TRBV12-4 with TRBJ1-6; D unclear. V was trimmed by 5 bases and J by 6 bases, leaving 14 bases between them. The CDR3 sequence is 15 residues long. The CDR3 DNA sequence: TGTGCCAGCAGTCATAGACCCACTCCTAATTCACCCCTCCACTTT. Translating it yields CASSHRPTPNSPLHF.

The rearrangement joins TRBV2 to TRBJ2-1; a weak D match, TRBD2 (5 bases). V was clipped by 6 bases and J by 8 bases, with 11 bases between them. Germline CDR1 reads SNHLY; CDR2 reads FYNNEI. CDR3 size: 12 residues. The CDR3 spells CASRLVGDEQFF. CDR3 DNA sequence: TGTGCCAGCAGACTAGTTGGCGATGAGCAGTTCTTC.

The chain employs TRBV5-1 and TRBJ1-2, with D unclear. Germline CDR1 SGHRS, CDR2 YFSETQ. The CDR3 covers 14 residues. Trimming pared 0 bases from V and 3 bases from J, leaving 9 bases between. CDR3 sequence reads: CASSLGLVDYGYTF. In DNA form, the CDR3 reads TGCGCCAGCAGCTTGGGCTTAGTGGACTATGGCTACACCTTC.

This chain uses TRBV3-1 with TRBJ1-1; D is unresolved. V was clipped by 4 bases and J by 6 bases, with 12 bases between them. This CDR3 contains 13 residues. Germline loops: CDR1 LGHDT, CDR2 YNNKEL (reference sequence). This chain's CDR3 is CASSLRSIPEAFF. CDR3 nucleotide sequence: TGTGCCAGCAGCCTTCGTTCGATCCCTGAAGCTTTCTTT.

The V call is TRBV5-5, the J call TRBJ2-3, with D perhaps matching TRBD1 (5 bases). Germline V gene data show CDR1 as SGHKS and CDR2 as YYEKEE (reference sequence). Between the trimmed V and J ends, which lost 6 bases and 0 bases, there was a span of 11 bases. The CDR3 covers 14 residues. The CDR3 sequence is CASNLGLSTDTQYF. Written as DNA, the CDR3 is TGTGCCAGCAACCTGGGGCTTAGCACAGATACGCAGTATTTT.

The chain uses TRBV20-1 and TRBJ1-1; D is unclear. V gave up 6 bases and J gave up 1 base, with 9 bases separating them. This CDR3 spans 12 amino acids. Germline CDR1 reads DFQATT; CDR2 reads SNEGSKA (reference sequence). The CDR3 protein is CSAPRWNTEAFF. As DNA, the CDR3 is TGCAGTGCACCCAGATGGAACACTGAAGCTTTCTTT.

The chain couples TRBV6-6 to TRBJ2-7, with a possible D match to TRBD2 (6 bases). The CDR3 has 12 amino acids. The V end lost 10 bases, the J end lost 3 bases, and 13 bases lay between the germline ends. Germline loops: CDR1 MNHNY, CDR2 SVGAGI (reference sequence). The CDR3 DNA reads TGTGCCACGGGGGTACCCAACTACGAGCAGTACTTC. Its protein is CATGVPNYEQYF.

This clonotype was seen more than once but under ten times. The V and J genes are TRBV20-1 and TRBJ1-4, with TRBD1 identical over 7 bases. Germline V gene lookup returns CDR1 DFQATT and CDR2 SNEGSKA (reference sequence). The CDR3 has 13 residues. The V gene end was trimmed by 6 bases and the J gene end by 10 bases; junction bases not matched to a gene: 11. Written as DNA, the CDR3 is TGCAGTGCCTCAGCCGGGACAGTGGGAAAACTGTTTTTT. This sequence encodes CSASAGTVGKLFF.

This clonotype was recorded a few times. The chain employs TRBV10-3 and TRBJ2-3; D call uncertain. Trimming shortened V by 0 bases and J by 5 bases, and 6 bases separated the two germline ends. Germline V gene lookup returns CDR1 ENHRY and CDR2 SYGVKD. CDR3 length: 13 residues. CDR3 DNA sequence: TGTGCCATCAGTGAGTCGGACGGAGATACGCAGTATTTT. Translation gives CAISESDGDTQYF.